The next 3 T cell receptor beta chains were all read from a single sample in a study of OX40 agonist ivuxolimab in advanced cancers. Using immunoSEQ multiplex PCR, the repertoire was profiled, and TCRdb retains in-frame clones only, with some absent. The sample shows fewer than 90,000 clones, around nine tenths of them seen only once. Sequences were derived from CD4+ or CD8+ T cells sorted from blood, sampled in a trial of the OX40 agonist ivuxolimab. These receptors were collected from an adult with an advanced solid tumor such as melanoma, head and neck, liver or kidney cancer.

The chain recombines TRBV29-1 with TRBJ2-3, with D possibly TRBD1 on 5 matching bases. This CDR3 spans 13 amino acids. Germline lookup yields CDR1 SQVTM and CDR2 ANQGSEA. Between the trimmed V and J ends, which lost 5 bases and 6 bases, there was a span of 15 bases. The chain's CDR3 is CSVPPGMTDTQYF. In DNA, the CDR3 is TGCAGCGTTCCCCCAGGGATGACGGATACGCAGTATTTT.

The chain uses TRBV5-4 and TRBJ2-7; 9 bases map to TRBD1. The V gene end was trimmed by 4 bases and the J gene end by 11 bases; junction bases not matched to a gene: 10. The CDR3 has 13 residues. The germline V gene has CDR1 SGHNT and CDR2 YYREEE (reference sequence). This CDR3 reads CASSTIQGALEYF. CDR3 nucleotide sequence: TGTGCCAGCAGCACAATACAGGGGGCGTTGGAGTACTTC.

This chain uses TRBV5-1 with TRBJ2-3; the D gene is possibly TRBD1 (5 bases). Germline V gene sequence: CDR1 SGHRS, CDR2 YFSETQ. The CDR3 consists of 16 residues. The V end was cut by 0 bases, the J end by 2 bases, with 13 bases between. CDR3 nucleotides: TGCGCCAGCAGCTTGGTAGGGCAGGGTTTCACAGATACGCAGTATTTT. Amino acid sequence: CASSLVGQGFTDTQYF.